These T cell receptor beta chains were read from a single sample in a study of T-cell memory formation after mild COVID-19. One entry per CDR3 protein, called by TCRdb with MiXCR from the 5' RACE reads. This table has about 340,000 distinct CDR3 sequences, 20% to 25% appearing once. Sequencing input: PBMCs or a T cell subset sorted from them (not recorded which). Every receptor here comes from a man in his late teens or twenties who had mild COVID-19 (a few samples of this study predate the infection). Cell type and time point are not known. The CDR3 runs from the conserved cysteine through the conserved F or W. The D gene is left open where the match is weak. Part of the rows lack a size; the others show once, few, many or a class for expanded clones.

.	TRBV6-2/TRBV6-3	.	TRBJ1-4	CASSFLRVSHEKLFF	TGTGCCAGCAGTTTCCTCCGGGTCTCGCATGAAAAACTGTTTTTT
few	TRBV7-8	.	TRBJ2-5	CASSTPGTQYF	TGTGCCAGCAGCACCCCGGGTACCCAGTACTTC
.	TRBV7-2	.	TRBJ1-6	CASSLELAGNSPLHF	TGTGCCAGCAGCTTGGAATTGGCGGGGAATTCACCCCTCCACTTT
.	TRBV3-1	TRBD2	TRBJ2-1	CASSRRLAGVDEQFF	TGTGCCAGCAGCCGAAGACTAGCGGGGGTTGATGAGCAGTTCTTC
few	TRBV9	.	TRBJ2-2	CASSEDTGELFF	TGTGCCAGCAGCGAGGACACCGGGGAGCTGTTTTTT
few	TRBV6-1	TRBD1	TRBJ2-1	CASSEGTGKSRNEQFF	TGTGCCAGCAGTGAAGGGACAGGGAAAAGTCGCAATGAGCAGTTCTTC
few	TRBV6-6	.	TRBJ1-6	CASSSGTVSSPLHF	TGTGCCAGCAGCTCCGGGACGGTTAGTTCACCCCTCCACTTT
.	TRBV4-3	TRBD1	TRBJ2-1	CASSTRTGGDYEQFF	TGCGCCAGCAGCACACGGACAGGGGGAGACTATGAGCAGTTCTTC
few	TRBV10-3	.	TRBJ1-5	CAISESRSNQPQHF	TGTGCCATCAGTGAGTCCCGGAGCAATCAGCCCCAGCATTTT
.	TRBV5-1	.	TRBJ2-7	CASSWEALHEQYF	TGCGCCAGCAGCTGGGAAGCACTCCACGAGCAGTACTTC
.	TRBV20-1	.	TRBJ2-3	CSARGVEDLTDTQYF	TGCAGTGCTAGAGGGGTGGAAGACCTCACAGATACGCAGTATTTT
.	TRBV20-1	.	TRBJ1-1	CSASDMPRAEAFF	TGCAGTGCTTCGGACATGCCCCGCGCTGAAGCTTTCTTT
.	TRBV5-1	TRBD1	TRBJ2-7	CASSLGRTGSYEQYF	TGCGCCAGCAGCTTGGGAAGGACAGGATCCTACGAGCAGTACTTC
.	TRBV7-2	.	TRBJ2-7	CASSRDWSGVYEQYF	TGTGCCAGCAGCCGGGACTGGAGTGGAGTCTACGAGCAGTACTTC
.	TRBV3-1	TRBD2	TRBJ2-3	CASSRLSGGATSTDTQYF	TGTGCCAGCAGCCGACTTAGCGGGGGGGCCACTAGCACAGATACGCAGTATTTT
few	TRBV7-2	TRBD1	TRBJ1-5	CASSRGGQAGQPQHF	TGTGCCAGCAGCCGGGGGGGACAGGCTGGTCAGCCCCAGCATTTT
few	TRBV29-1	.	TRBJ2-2	CSVSPAANTGELFF	TGCAGCGTTTCGCCGGCCGCGAACACCGGGGAGCTGTTTTTT
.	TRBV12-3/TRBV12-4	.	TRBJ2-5	CASTVHTGIQETQYF	TGTGCCAGCACCGTACACACAGGGATCCAAGAGACCCAGTACTTC
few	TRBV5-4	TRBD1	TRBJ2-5	CASSSRTGGRIETQYF	TGTGCCAGCAGCTCCCGGACAGGGGGCCGTATCGAGACCCAGTACTTC
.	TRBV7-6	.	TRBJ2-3	CASSRTAGGTRTDTQYF	TGTGCCAGCAGCCGGACGGCCGGGGGAACCCGCACAGATACGCAGTATTTT
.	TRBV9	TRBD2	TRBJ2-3	CASSSWTSGDTQYF	TGTGCCAGCAGCTCCTGGACTAGCGGGGATACGCAGTATTTT
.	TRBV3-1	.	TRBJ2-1	CASSQPTSSSYNEQFF	TGTGCCAGCAGCCAGCCGACCTCTAGCTCCTACAATGAGCAGTTCTTC
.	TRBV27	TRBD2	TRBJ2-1	CASSQPGGPGYNEQFF	TGTGCCAGCAGTCAACCGGGGGGGCCGGGGTACAATGAGCAGTTCTTC
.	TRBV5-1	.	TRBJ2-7	CASSKGTAYEQYF	TGCGCCAGCAGCAAAGGGACCGCCTACGAGCAGTACTTC
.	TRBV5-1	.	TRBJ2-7	CASSLAGGVYEQYF	TGCGCCAGCAGCTTGGCCGGTGGGGTCTACGAGCAGTACTTC
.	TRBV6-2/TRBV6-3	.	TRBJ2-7	CASSYGQKTYEQYF	TGTGCCAGCAGTTACGGCCAGAAGACCTACGAGCAGTACTTC
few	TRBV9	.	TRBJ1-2	CASSVDGGNYGYTF	TGTGCCAGCAGCGTAGATGGCGGTAACTATGGCTACACCTTC
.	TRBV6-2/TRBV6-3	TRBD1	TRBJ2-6	CASSSGTGTGANVLTF	TGTGCCAGCAGTTCCGGGACAGGGACCGGGGCCAACGTCCTGACTTTC
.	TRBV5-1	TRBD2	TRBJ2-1	CASSLVPAGANNEQFF	TGCGCCAGCAGCTTGGTCCCAGCGGGGGCCAACAATGAGCAGTTCTTC
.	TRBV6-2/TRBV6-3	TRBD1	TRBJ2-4	CASSPRGRENIQYF	TGTGCCAGCAGCCCGAGGGGGCGCGAAAACATTCAGTACTTC
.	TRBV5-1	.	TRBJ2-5	CASSVGSWTSQETQYF	TGCGCCAGCAGCGTTGGGAGTTGGACATCACAAGAGACCCAGTACTTC
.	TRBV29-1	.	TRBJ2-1	CSVDWWNEQFF	TGCAGCGTTGACTGGTGGAATGAGCAGTTCTTC
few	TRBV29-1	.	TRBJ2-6	CSVSGVSGANVLTF	TGCAGCGTTTCGGGGGTCTCTGGGGCCAACGTCCTGACTTTC
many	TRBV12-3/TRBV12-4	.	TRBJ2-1	CASTVDYFGYNEQFF	TGTGCCAGCACCGTCGACTATTTTGGCTACAATGAGCAGTTCTTC
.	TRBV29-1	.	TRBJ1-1	CSVVRGLNTEAFF	TGCAGCGTTGTGAGGGGTTTGAACACTGAAGCTTTCTTT
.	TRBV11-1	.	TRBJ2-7	CASSLGSGTAYEQYF	TGTGCCAGCAGCTTAGGTAGCGGGACAGCCTACGAGCAGTACTTC
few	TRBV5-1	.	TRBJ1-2	CASSPGGGTVYGYTF	TGCGCCAGCAGCCCTGGTGGGGGGACTGTCTATGGCTACACCTTC
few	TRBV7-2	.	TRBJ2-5	CASSSGWETQYF	TGTGCCAGCAGTTCTGGGTGGGAGACCCAGTACTTC
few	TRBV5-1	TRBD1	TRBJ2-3	CASSLSRDRVSSTDTQYF	TGCGCCAGCAGCTTGTCCCGGGACAGGGTTTCTAGCACAGATACGCAGTATTTT
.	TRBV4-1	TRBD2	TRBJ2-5	CASSPDGTSGGYQETQYF	TGCGCCAGCAGCCCTGACGGGACTAGCGGGGGGTACCAAGAGACCCAGTACTTC
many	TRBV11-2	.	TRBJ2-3	CASSLDFSTQYF	TGTGCCAGCAGCCTAGACTTCAGTACGCAGTATTTT
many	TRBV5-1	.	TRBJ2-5	CASSLGNQETQYF	TGCGCCAGCAGCTTGGGGAACCAAGAGACCCAGTACTTC
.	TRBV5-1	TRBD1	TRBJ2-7	CASSLALPGQGYYEQYF	TGCGCCAGCAGCTTGGCACTTCCGGGACAGGGATATTACGAGCAGTACTTC
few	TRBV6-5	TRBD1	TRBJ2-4	CASSPITGGSNIQYF	TGTGCCAGCAGTCCGATTACAGGGGGCTCTAACATTCAGTACTTC
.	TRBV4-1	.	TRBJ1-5	CASSQDRRPADQPQHF	TGCGCCAGCAGCCAAGACCGACGGCCCGCCGATCAGCCCCAGCATTTT
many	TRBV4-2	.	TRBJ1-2	CASSQVGDGYTF	TGTGCCAGCAGCCAAGTCGGGGATGGCTACACCTTC
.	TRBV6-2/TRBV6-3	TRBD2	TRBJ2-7	CASSHPSGGAYEQYF	TGTGCCAGCAGTCACCCCAGCGGGGGGGCCTACGAGCAGTACTTC